The rows below give T cell receptor beta chains drawn from one sample of a study of blood T cell repertoires in COVID-19. This table comes from immunoSEQ multiplex PCR, and its TCRdb copy is limited to in-frame clones, with some not included. Here the sample spans about 49,000 clones, approximately 80% being singletons. The sequenced sample was peripheral blood. These receptors all stem from a woman aged 80 or over with COVID-19, enrolled during active disease. CDR3s include the opening cysteine and the closing phenylalanine or tryptophan. Each record gives: CDR3 length, D gene, J gene, V gene, CDR3 DNA, CDR3 protein. A D gene is named only where the DNA matches it firmly.

cdr3_length: 15
d_call: TRBD1
j_call: TRBJ2-3
v_call: TRBV5-1
cdr3_nt: TGCGCCAGCAGCTCCGACAGGGGGAGCACAGATACGCAGTATTTT
cdr3_aa: CASSSDRGSTDTQYF

cdr3_length: 11
d_call: -
j_call: TRBJ2-5
v_call: TRBV5-1
cdr3_nt: TGCGCCAGCAGCCAACAAGGGGCCCAGTACTTC
cdr3_aa: CASSQQGAQYF

cdr3_length: 15
d_call: TRBD2
j_call: TRBJ2-2
v_call: TRBV7-2
cdr3_nt: TGTGCCAGCAGCACGGGACTAGGGAACACCGGGGAGCTGTTTTTT
cdr3_aa: CASSTGLGNTGELFF

cdr3_length: 15
d_call: TRBD1
j_call: TRBJ1-6
v_call: TRBV9
cdr3_nt: TGTGCCAGCAGCGTGGGGGACAGGGGAAATTCACCCCTCCACTTT
cdr3_aa: CASSVGDRGNSPLHF

cdr3_length: 15
d_call: -
j_call: TRBJ2-7
v_call: TRBV7-9
cdr3_nt: TGTGCCAGCAGCTTAGCGCCCGGTTCCTCGTACGAGCAGTACTTC
cdr3_aa: CASSLAPGSSYEQYF

cdr3_length: 13
d_call: -
j_call: TRBJ2-7
v_call: TRBV5-1
cdr3_nt: TGCGCCAGCAGCCGACCGGTCCTCGGGGAGCAGTACTTC
cdr3_aa: CASSRPVLGEQYF

cdr3_length: 13
d_call: -
j_call: TRBJ1-1
v_call: TRBV9
cdr3_nt: TGTGCCAGCAGCGTAGGAGAAGCCTCCGAAGCTTTCTTT
cdr3_aa: CASSVGEASEAFF

cdr3_length: 16
d_call: -
j_call: TRBJ1-3
v_call: TRBV11-2
cdr3_nt: TGTGCCAGCAGCTTAGATCGAGGGGGCTCTGGAAACACCATATATTTT
cdr3_aa: CASSLDRGGSGNTIYF

cdr3_length: 16
d_call: TRBD2
j_call: TRBJ2-7
v_call: TRBV7-9
cdr3_nt: TGTGCCAGCAGCTTTTTCGAGGCGGGAGGGCCAGGCGAGCAGTACTTC
cdr3_aa: CASSFFEAGGPGEQYF

cdr3_length: 15
d_call: -
j_call: TRBJ1-6
v_call: TRBV7-9
cdr3_nt: TGTGCCAGCAGCGCCGCAGGGGCGCCCAGTTCACCCCTCCACTTT
cdr3_aa: CASSAAGAPSSPLHF

cdr3_length: 15
d_call: -
j_call: TRBJ2-1
v_call: TRBV7-2
cdr3_nt: TGTGCCAGCAGCTTAGTAGCTAGTGGGAGAAGTGAGCAGTTCTTC
cdr3_aa: CASSLVASGRSEQFF

cdr3_length: 14
d_call: -
j_call: TRBJ1-4
v_call: TRBV25-1
cdr3_nt: TGTGCCAGCAGTGGATCCGGGACACTTAAAAAACTGTTTTTT
cdr3_aa: CASSGSGTLKKLFF

cdr3_length: 18
d_call: -
j_call: TRBJ2-6
v_call: TRBV7-9
cdr3_nt: TGTGCCAGCAGCGCGCGGACAAGGGGGATCTCTGGGGCCAACGTCCTGACTTTC
cdr3_aa: CASSARTRGISGANVLTF